These T cell receptor beta chains were read from a single sample in a study of cytomegalovirus exposure and HLA in healthy donors. Clones were read by immunoSEQ multiplex PCR, and TCRdb kept only the in-frame ones, dropping some. Among about 250,000 clones listed, around 66% were seen once. The sequencing sample was made of PBMCs. The receptors here all came from a female donor in good health and CMV-seronegative. Both conserved end residues are part of each CDR3. D genes are given only for firm matches. The size entry is marked missing in some rows and otherwise reads once, few, many or a size class.

D: TRBD2
size: -
J: TRBJ2-1
V: TRBV7-9
CDR3: CASSLPSGSYISYNEQFF
DNA: TGTGCCAGCAGCTTACCTAGCGGGAGTTATATCTCCTACAATGAGCAGTTCTTC

D: -
size: -
J: TRBJ2-7
V: TRBV19
CDR3: CASSIDRSREQYF
DNA: TGTGCCAGTAGTATAGATCGGAGTCGCGAGCAGTACTTC

D: TRBD1
size: -
J: TRBJ2-4
V: TRBV30
CDR3: CAWTTGLLAKNIQYF
DNA: TGTGCCTGGACGACAGGGTTGTTAGCCAAAAACATTCAGTACTTC

D: TRBD1
size: -
J: TRBJ2-7
V: TRBV19
CDR3: CASSLRTGYSYEQYF
DNA: TGTGCCAGTAGTCTCCGGACAGGCTACTCCTACGAGCAGTACTTC

D: TRBD1
size: few
J: TRBJ1-1
V: TRBV6-5
CDR3: CASSYSGTGGDTEAFF
DNA: TGTGCCAGCAGTTACTCGGGGACAGGGGGGGACACTGAAGCTTTCTTT

D: TRBD2
size: -
J: TRBJ2-2
V: TRBV14
CDR3: CASSPSGSGGELFF
DNA: TGTGCCAGCAGCCCTAGCGGGAGTGGCGGGGAGCTGTTTTTT

D: -
size: -
J: TRBJ2-1
V: TRBV7-6
CDR3: CASSPLRRDSEQFF
DNA: TGTGCCAGCAGCCCCTTAAGGCGGGACTCCGAGCAGTTCTTC

D: -
size: -
J: TRBJ2-5
V: TRBV7-8
CDR3: CASSKKRQTFQETQYF
DNA: TGTGCCAGCAGCAAAAAACGACAGACTTTCCAAGAGACCCAGTACTTC

D: TRBD2
size: -
J: TRBJ2-2
V: TRBV27
CDR3: CASSLWASGSLGDTGELFF
DNA: TGTGCCAGCAGTTTATGGGCTAGCGGGAGTTTAGGGGACACCGGGGAGCTGTTTTTT

D: TRBD2
size: -
J: TRBJ2-7
V: TRBV27
CDR3: CASSMSSSGKSYEQYF
DNA: TGTGCCAGCAGTATGTCCTCTAGCGGAAAATCCTACGAGCAGTACTTC

D: TRBD2
size: -
J: TRBJ2-1
V: TRBV11-3
CDR3: CASSPRLAGGPRGEQFF
DNA: TGTGCCAGCAGTCCCCGGCTAGCGGGAGGGCCGAGGGGGGAGCAGTTCTTC

D: -
size: few
J: TRBJ1-1
V: TRBV2
CDR3: CASREEASAFF
DNA: TGTGCCAGCAGGGAAGAAGCGAGCGCTTTCTTT

D: TRBD2
size: few
J: TRBJ2-1
V: TRBV6-5
CDR3: CASSYGLAGGVNEQFF
DNA: TGTGCCAGCAGTTACGGGCTAGCGGGAGGGGTGAATGAGCAGTTCTTC

D: TRBD1
size: -
J: TRBJ1-2
V: TRBV6-1
CDR3: CASRATGDSGYGYTF
DNA: TGTGCCAGCAGGGCAACAGGGGATAGCGGCTATGGCTACACCTTC

D: TRBD2
size: -
J: TRBJ2-5
V: TRBV5-6
CDR3: CASSTLAGVLETQYF
DNA: TGTGCCAGCAGCACCCTAGCGGGGGTTCTCGAGACCCAGTACTTC

D: TRBD1
size: -
J: TRBJ1-2
V: TRBV9
CDR3: CASSPIPRDRVYGYTF
DNA: TGTGCCAGCAGTCCTATCCCACGGGACAGGGTCTATGGCTACACCTTC

D: -
size: -
J: TRBJ2-2
V: TRBV28
CDR3: CASRGQLNTGELFF
DNA: TGTGCCAGCAGAGGACAGTTGAACACCGGGGAGCTGTTTTTT

D: -
size: -
J: TRBJ1-1
V: TRBV11-2
CDR3: CASSLRRADTEAFF
DNA: TGTGCCAGCAGTCTTAGGAGGGCGGACACTGAAGCTTTCTTT

D: -
size: -
J: TRBJ1-1
V: TRBV20-1
CDR3: CRSQGGTEAFF
DNA: TGCAGGTCACAGGGTGGGACTGAAGCTTTCTTT

D: TRBD1
size: few
J: TRBJ2-1
V: TRBV11-2
CDR3: CASSRPGGTYNEQFF
DNA: TGTGCCAGCAGCCGCCCAGGGGGCACCTACAATGAGCAGTTCTTC

D: TRBD1
size: -
J: TRBJ1-5
V: TRBV7-2
CDR3: CASSLSGTGVDQPQHF
DNA: TGTGCCAGCAGCTTATCCGGGACAGGGGTGGATCAGCCCCAGCATTTT

D: TRBD2
size: few
J: TRBJ2-7
V: TRBV19
CDR3: CASSFAGGDYEQYF
DNA: TGTGCCAGTAGTTTTGCGGGAGGCGACTACGAGCAGTACTTC

D: -
size: -
J: TRBJ2-7
V: TRBV7-9
CDR3: CASSFGGNSYEQYF
DNA: TGTGCCAGCAGCTTCGGGGGTAACTCCTACGAGCAGTACTTC

D: -
size: -
J: TRBJ1-3
V: TRBV7-7
CDR3: CASSLAHGNTIYF
DNA: TGTGCCAGCAGCCTGGCTCATGGAAACACCATATATTTT

D: -
size: -
J: TRBJ2-2
V: TRBV27
CDR3: CASSLRTGELFF
DNA: TGTGCCAGCAGTTTGCGGACCGGGGAGCTGTTTTTT

D: -
size: -
J: TRBJ1-2
V: TRBV25-1
CDR3: CASSAVQANYGYTF
DNA: TGTGCCAGCAGTGCAGTCCAGGCCAACTATGGCTACACCTTC

D: -
size: few
J: TRBJ2-2
V: TRBV7-9
CDR3: CASSLEGGYTGELFF
DNA: TGTGCCAGCAGCTTAGAAGGCGGGTACACCGGGGAGCTGTTTTTT

D: TRBD2
size: -
J: TRBJ2-2
V: TRBV7-3
CDR3: CASSPTGTSDTGELFF
DNA: TGTGCCAGCAGCCCGACCGGGACTAGCGATACCGGGGAGCTGTTTTTT

D: TRBD2
size: -
J: TRBJ2-3
V: TRBV7-2
CDR3: CASGLAGVNTQYF
DNA: TGTGCCAGCGGACTAGCGGGAGTGAATACGCAGTATTTT

D: TRBD2
size: -
J: TRBJ2-3
V: TRBV29-1
CDR3: CSVDPAGTTDTQYF
DNA: TGCAGCGTTGACCCAGCGGGGACCACAGATACGCAGTATTTT